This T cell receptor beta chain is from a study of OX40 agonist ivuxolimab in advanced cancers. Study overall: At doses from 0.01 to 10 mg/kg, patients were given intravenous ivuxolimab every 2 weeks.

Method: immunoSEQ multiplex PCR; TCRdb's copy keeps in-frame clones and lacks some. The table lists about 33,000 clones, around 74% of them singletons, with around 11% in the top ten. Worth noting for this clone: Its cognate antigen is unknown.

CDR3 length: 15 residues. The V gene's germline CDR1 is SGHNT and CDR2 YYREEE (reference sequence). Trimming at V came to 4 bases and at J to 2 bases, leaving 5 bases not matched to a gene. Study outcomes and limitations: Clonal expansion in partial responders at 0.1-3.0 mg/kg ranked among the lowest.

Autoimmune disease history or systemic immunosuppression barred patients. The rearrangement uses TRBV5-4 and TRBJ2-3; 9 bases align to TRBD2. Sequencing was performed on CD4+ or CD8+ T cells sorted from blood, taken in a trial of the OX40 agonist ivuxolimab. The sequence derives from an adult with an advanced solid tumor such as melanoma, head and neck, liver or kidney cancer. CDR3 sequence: CASSLLAGLTDTQYF. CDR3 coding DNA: TGTGCCAGCAGCCTGCTAGCGGGGCTCACAGATACGCAGTATTTT.